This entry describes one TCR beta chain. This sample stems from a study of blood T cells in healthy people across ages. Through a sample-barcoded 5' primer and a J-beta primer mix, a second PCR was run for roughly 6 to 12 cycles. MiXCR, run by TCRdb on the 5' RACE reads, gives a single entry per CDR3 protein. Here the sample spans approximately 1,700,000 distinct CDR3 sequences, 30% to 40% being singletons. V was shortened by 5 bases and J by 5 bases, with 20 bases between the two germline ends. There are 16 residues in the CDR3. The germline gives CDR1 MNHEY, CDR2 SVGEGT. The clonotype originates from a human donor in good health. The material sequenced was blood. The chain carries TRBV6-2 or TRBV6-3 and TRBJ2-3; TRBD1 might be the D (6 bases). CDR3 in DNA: TGTGCCAGCAGTAGCCTCAGGGGCCGTGAGGAAGATACGCAGTATTTT. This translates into CASSSLRGREEDTQYF.